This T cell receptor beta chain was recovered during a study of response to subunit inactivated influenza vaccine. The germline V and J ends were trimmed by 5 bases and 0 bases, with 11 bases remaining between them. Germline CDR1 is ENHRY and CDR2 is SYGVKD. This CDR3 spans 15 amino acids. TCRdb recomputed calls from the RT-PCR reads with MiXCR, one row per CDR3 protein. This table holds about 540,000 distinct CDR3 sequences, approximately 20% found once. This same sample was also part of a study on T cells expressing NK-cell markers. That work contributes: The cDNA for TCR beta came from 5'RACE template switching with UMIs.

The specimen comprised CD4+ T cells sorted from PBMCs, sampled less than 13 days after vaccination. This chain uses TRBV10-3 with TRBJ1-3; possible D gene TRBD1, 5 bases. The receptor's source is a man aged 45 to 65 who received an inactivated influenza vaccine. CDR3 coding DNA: TGTGCCATCAGTAGGGGCACGAGCTCTGGAAACACCATATATTTT. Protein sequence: CAISRGTSSGNTIYF.